This T cell receptor beta chain was profiled in a study of vaccination and CD4 T cells after COVID-19 (dated by TCRdb to the early 2020s). Regarding the research as a whole: Convalescent patients had a positive SARS-CoV-2 result on nasal swab PCR, and of these patients, several had mild disease and one had severe disease. A few convalescent patients were sampled both early after vaccination (day 14) and late after vaccination (days 161 to 241). As controls, cultures received a CEFX viral epitope pool (the positive control), an HIV-1 Nef peptide pool (the negative control), or no peptide at all. The spike-specific CD4+ TCR repertoire was compared before and after mRNA vaccination in over 9 COVID-19 convalescent patients and a handful of infection-naive healthy vaccine recipients. The convalescent cohort included six males and four females, with two Hispanic individuals, seven Caucasians, two Asians and one multiracial person. The cultures were stimulated with overlapping spike peptide pools from SARS-CoV-2 and from the common cold coronaviruses HCoV-NL63, HCoV-OC43 and HCoV-229E. Two doses of either the Pfizer-BioNTech BNT162b2 vaccine (n=8) or the Moderna mRNA-1273 vaccine (n=2) were administered to participants. Post-COVID blood samples were collected from convalescent patients a median of about 92 days after diagnosis, with a range of about 35 to 180 days. Post-vaccine blood samples were obtained a median of approximately 74 days after the second vaccine dose, with a range of about 12 to 241 days. Summary of the overall study and its limitations: Nearly all vaccine-specific clones in convalescent patients (304 of 307) were mono-reactive for SARS-CoV-2 spike rather than cross-reactive with common cold coronaviruses. Only a relatively small number of convalescent patients were included in the study, and early timepoints following natural infection were not analyzed. Although the median number of SARS-CoV-2-reactive clonotypes went up from around 20 after infection to 35 to 40 after vaccination, the increase was not significant. In convalescent patients, a median around 85% of post-vaccine SARS-CoV-2-reactive clones were detected only after vaccination, and vaccine-specific priming was suggested by this finding.

Concerning this clonotype: The specificity of this receptor is unknown. No much larger clone is present one base from it, and per-base qualities are unavailable.

The V end gives up 6 bases and the J end 11 bases, leaving 6 bases in the junction not matched to a gene. CDR1 is given as DFQATT and CDR2 as SNEGSKA, both from the germline V gene (reference sequence). The CDR3 holds 11 amino acids from the cysteine to the phenylalanine. Solely the CDR3 DNA is kept, with 33 bases framed from the first base. The library was made by PCR. TCR sequencing of DNA from cultured CD4+ T cells used the Oncomine TCR Beta short-read assay at the Johns Hopkins FTIC core. Genomic DNA was extracted from the cultured CD4+ T cells with the QIAamp micro DNA kit. The Oncomine TCR Beta libraries from cultured CD4+ T cells were pooled using unique dual indexes and then sequenced on an Illumina iSeq 100. The authors' pipeline ran thus. Non-productive sequences were removed, and CDR3s that did not start with C, did not end with F or W, or were shorter than 7 amino acids were discarded. Antigen-specific clonotypes were identified using the MANAFEST web application through comparison of peptide-stimulated wells with reference and other culture wells. To be called positive, a clone needed an FDR below 0.05, an odds ratio above 5, and a productive frequency above 0.1% in at least two of three replicate wells. Clonotypes that were significantly expanded in both SARS-CoV-2 spike wells and at least one common cold coronavirus spike condition were defined as cross-reactive. Similarity between CDR3 sequences was evaluated in R version 3.6.1 using Levenshtein distances (stringdist) and unrooted phylogenetic trees (ape). In-frame beta chains were kept once TCRdb had trimmed the public reads at Q25 with fastp and called clones with MiXCR. Every entry covers one CDR3 protein and lists the most common genes and DNA from its rows. The V and J calls come from TCRdb's annotation, not from the publication. The sample table shows some 17,000 distinct CDR3 sequences, and about 45% are seen once. The top ten hold roughly 13% of the sample.

The time point label here, explained by the study, means: late sampling 161 to 241 days after vaccination in three convalescent patients. This specimen's treatment or condition label, interpreted: approximately nine-day PBMC culture with coronavirus spike peptide pools or control peptides (ViraFEST assay). The ViraFEST assay, used in the study, expanded antigen-specific T cells with peptide pools and then identified the expanded clonotypes through TCR sequencing. The convalescent patients' positive SARS-CoV-2 PCR tests fell between March and December 2020, which was before the Alpha, Beta and Delta variants emerged in the United States. PBMCs were cultured at approximately 2 million per well in IMDM supplemented with around 5.5% human AB serum and about 10 IU/ml IL-2, with 9.5 to 10 ug/ml peptide pools added. On days 3 and 7, half of the culture medium was replaced with fresh IL-2-containing medium. After 10 days of culture, CD4+ T cells were isolated by negative selection with the EasySep CD4+ T cell isolation kit. Ficoll-Paque Plus gradient centrifugation was used to isolate PBMCs from whole blood, and the isolated PBMCs were then either used fresh or cryopreserved at -140C. Each culture condition was generally run in triplicate wells.

This sequence originates from a human donor who had recovered from COVID-19. The rearrangement combines TRBV20-1 with TRBJ1-1; 10 bases in the junction line up with TRBD1. This specimen was CD4+ T cells from blood, cultured in vitro, taken about 7 months after SARS-CoV-2 vaccination. The CDR3 protein sequence reads: CSARQGAGAFF. The nucleotides read TGCAGTGCGCGACAGGGGGCCGGGGCTTTCTTT.